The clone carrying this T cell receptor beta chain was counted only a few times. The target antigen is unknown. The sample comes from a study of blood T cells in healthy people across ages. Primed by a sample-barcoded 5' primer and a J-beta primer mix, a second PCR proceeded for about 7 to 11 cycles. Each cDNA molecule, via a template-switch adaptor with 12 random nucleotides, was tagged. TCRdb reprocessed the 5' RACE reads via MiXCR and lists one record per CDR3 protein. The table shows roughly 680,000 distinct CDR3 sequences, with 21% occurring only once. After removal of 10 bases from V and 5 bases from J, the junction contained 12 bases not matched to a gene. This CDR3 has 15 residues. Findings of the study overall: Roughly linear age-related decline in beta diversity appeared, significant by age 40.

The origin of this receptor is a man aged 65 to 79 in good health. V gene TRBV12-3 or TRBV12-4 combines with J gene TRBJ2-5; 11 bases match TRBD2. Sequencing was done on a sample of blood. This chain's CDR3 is CATTELAGEYETQYF. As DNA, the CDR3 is TGTGCCACCACGGAACTAGCGGGAGAGTATGAGACCCAGTACTTC.